The rows below give T cell receptor beta chains drawn from one sample of a study of blood T cell repertoires in COVID-19. Assay: immunoSEQ multiplex PCR; the TCRdb copy retains only in-frame clones and omits some. The sample holds about 210,000 clones, 81% seen once. Sequenced material: PBMCs or T cells enriched from blood (not recorded which). These receptors originate from a woman between 45 and 60 years old with acute COVID-19. CDR3s include the opening cysteine and the closing phenylalanine or tryptophan. The D gene is left open where the match is weak. For some rows the clone size is stated as once, few or many, or as a class when expanded; others skip it.

size	V	J	D	CDR3	DNA
.	TRBV9	TRBJ2-4	.	CASSVEAGAGDLGNIQYF	TGTGCCAGCAGCGTAGAGGCGGGGGCGGGAGATTTGGGGAACATTCAGTACTTC
.	TRBV7-2	TRBJ2-2	TRBD2	CASSLAGLESGELFF	TGTGCCAGCAGCTTAGCGGGACTAGAATCCGGGGAGCTGTTTTTT
.	TRBV7-9	TRBJ1-4	.	CASSLLEEKLFF	TGTGCCAGCAGCTTACTTGAGGAAAAACTGTTTTTT
.	TRBV7-3	TRBJ2-1	TRBD2	CASSPRTSGMSSYNEQFF	TGTGCCAGCAGCCCGAGGACTAGCGGGATGAGTTCCTACAATGAGCAGTTCTTC
.	TRBV27	TRBJ2-7	TRBD2	CATLTSAGGPGYEQYF	TGTGCCACCCTTACAAGTGCGGGAGGGCCGGGCTACGAGCAGTACTTC
.	TRBV7-2	TRBJ2-3	TRBD2	CASSPTGTSVWGTQYF	TGTGCCAGCAGCCCGACCGGGACTAGCGTGTGGGGGACGCAGTATTTT
.	TRBV5-1	TRBJ2-5	.	CASSGLGFAETQYF	TGCGCCAGCAGCGGACTTGGCTTTGCGGAGACCCAGTACTTC
.	TRBV2	TRBJ1-5	.	CASLRDTNQPQHF	TGTGCCAGCCTGAGAGACACCAATCAGCCCCAGCATTTT
few	TRBV4-3	TRBJ1-4	.	CASSQDGGNRANEKLFF	TGCGCCAGCAGCCAAGATGGTGGTAACAGGGCTAATGAAAAACTGTTTTTT
few	TRBV6-4	TRBJ1-5	TRBD1	CASSLQGNQPQHF	TGTGCCAGCAGCCTACAGGGGAATCAGCCCCAGCATTTT
.	TRBV28	TRBJ1-4	.	CASSDNLQGTNEKLFF	TGTGCCAGCAGTGACAATCTTCAGGGAACTAATGAAAAACTGTTTTTT
.	TRBV6-2/TRBV6-3	TRBJ2-7	TRBD2	CASSYSPSGVATRLYEQYF	TGTGCCAGCAGTTACTCACCTAGCGGGGTTGCTACTCGCCTCTACGAGCAGTACTTC
.	TRBV14	TRBJ1-2	.	CASSPDRLGYTF	TGTGCCAGCAGCCCCGACAGGCTTGGCTACACCTTC
once	TRBV11-2	TRBJ2-3	TRBD1	CASSGRQGPSDTQYF	TGTGCCAGCAGCGGCCGACAGGGGCCATCAGATACGCAGTATTTT
.	TRBV20-1	TRBJ2-5	.	CSASLRGETQYF	TGCAGTGCTAGTTTACGGGGGGAGACCCAGTACTTC
.	TRBV27	TRBJ2-1	TRBD2	CASSFSSGGPPPFF	TGTGCCAGCAGTTTTTCTAGCGGCGGCCCCCCTCCTTTCTTC
.	TRBV5-6	TRBJ2-1	.	CASSWDFESSYNEQFF	TGTGCCAGCAGCTGGGACTTCGAAAGCTCCTACAATGAGCAGTTCTTC
.	TRBV29-1	TRBJ1-2	.	CSVEGGGLNYGYTF	TGCAGCGTTGAGGGTGGGGGACTAAACTATGGCTACACCTTC
.	TRBV2	TRBJ1-2	TRBD1	CASTGQGTSYGYTF	TGTGCCAGCACCGGACAGGGAACGAGCTATGGCTACACCTTC
.	TRBV27	TRBJ2-7	.	CASSFQVSYEQYF	TGTGCCAGCAGTTTCCAGGTCTCCTACGAGCAGTACTTC
.	TRBV9	TRBJ2-1	.	CASSVEFSYNEQFF	TGTGCCAGCAGCGTAGAGTTCAGCTACAATGAGCAGTTCTTC
.	TRBV28	TRBJ1-2	TRBD1	CASRTGGQGGGYTF	TGTGCCAGCAGAACGGGGGGACAGGGGGGCGGCTACACCTTC
.	TRBV7-2	TRBJ2-3	.	CASSPTGRREPQYF	TGTGCCAGCAGCCCCACCGGAAGAAGGGAGCCGCAGTATTTT
.	TRBV27	TRBJ2-5	TRBD2	CASSLTLTSRETQYF	TGTGCCAGCAGTTTAACCCTGACTAGCCGTGAGACCCAGTACTTC
few	TRBV6-5	TRBJ1-6	.	CASSYHTGLNSPLHF	TGTGCCAGCAGTTATCATACAGGGCTTAATTCACCCCTCCACTTT
.	TRBV10-1	TRBJ2-7	TRBD2	CANPCGTSGSWQYF	TGCGCCAACCCGTGCGGGACTAGCGGGAGTTGGCAGTACTTC
once	TRBV10-3	TRBJ2-7	TRBD2	CAISGGGSYEQYF	TGTGCCATCAGTGGGGGGGGGTCCTACGAGCAGTACTTC
.	TRBV13	TRBJ2-5	TRBD2	CASSSAQWGGGGVVETQYF	TGTGCCAGCAGCTCAGCACAATGGGGAGGCGGGGGGGTTGTGGAGACCCAGTACTTC
.	TRBV6-4	TRBJ2-3	.	CASKQTGTSDTQYF	TGTGCCAGCAAGCAAACAGGGACCTCAGATACGCAGTATTTT
few	TRBV6-5	TRBJ1-1	TRBD1	CAIRDRGLENTEAFF	TGTGCCATCCGGGACAGGGGATTGGAAAACACTGAAGCTTTCTTT
.	TRBV10-2	TRBJ2-7	TRBD1	CASSETTGNTYEQYF	TGCGCCAGCAGTGAAACGACAGGGAACACCTACGAGCAGTACTTC
.	TRBV19	TRBJ1-2	TRBD1	CASSRDRVNYGYTF	TGTGCCAGTAGCAGGGACAGGGTTAACTATGGCTACACCTTC
.	TRBV11-2	TRBJ2-7	TRBD2	CASSFAGGRDYEQYF	TGTGCCAGCAGCTTTGCGGGAGGGCGGGATTACGAGCAGTACTTC
.	TRBV5-1	TRBJ2-7	TRBD2	CASSPDRASGRAASFSYEQYF	TGCGCCAGCAGCCCGGACCGGGCCAGCGGGAGAGCTGCCAGCTTCTCCTACGAGCAGTACTTC
.	TRBV28	TRBJ2-7	TRBD1	CASRGRTGSSYEQYF	TGTGCCAGCAGGGGACGGACAGGGAGCTCCTACGAGCAGTACTTC